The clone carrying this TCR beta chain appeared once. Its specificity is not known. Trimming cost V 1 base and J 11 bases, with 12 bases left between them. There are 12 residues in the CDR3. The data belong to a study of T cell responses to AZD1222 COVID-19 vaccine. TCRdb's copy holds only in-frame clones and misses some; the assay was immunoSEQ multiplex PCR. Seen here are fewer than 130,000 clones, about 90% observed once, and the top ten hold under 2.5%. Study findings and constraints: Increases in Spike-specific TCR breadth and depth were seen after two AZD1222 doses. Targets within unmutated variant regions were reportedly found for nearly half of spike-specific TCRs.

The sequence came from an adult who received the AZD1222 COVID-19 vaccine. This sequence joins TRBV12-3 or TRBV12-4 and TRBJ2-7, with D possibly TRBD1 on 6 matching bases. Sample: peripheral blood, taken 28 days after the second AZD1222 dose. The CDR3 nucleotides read TGTGCCAGCAGTTTAGAAGTTGGGGGCAAGTACTTC. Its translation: CASSLEVGGKYF.